What follows is one T cell receptor (beta chain) and its context. Germline CDR1 reads MNHEY; CDR2 reads SMNVEV (reference sequence). This CDR3 contains 15 residues. The V segment lost 7 bases and the J segment 1 base; nucleotides outside the gene matches: 7. The sample is drawn from a study of shared clonotypes between healthy human individuals. Positively selected for CCR7, the CD45RO-negative cells used as naive CD8 cells excluded terminally differentiated effector memory CD45RA+ cells. Profiling relied on immunoSEQ multiplex PCR, and the TCRdb table lists in-frame clones only, not all of them. Of about 2 million clones listed, less than 95% are singletons.

This sequence originates from a man between 18 and 29 years old in good health. The chain employs TRBV27 and TRBJ2-1; TRBD1 agrees at 7 bases. Sequencing was performed on naive CD8+ T cells sorted from blood. CDR3 bases: TGTGCCAGCAATACTCGGGACAGTTCCTACAATGAGCAGTTCTTC. Protein product: CASNTRDSSYNEQFF.